This T cell receptor beta chain is from a study of Graves' ophthalmopathy and Graves' hyperthyroidism. Researchers took RNA transcripts and amplified TCR beta CDR3 regions from them. Following a first-round RT-PCR that used HTBI primers, a second-round multiplex PCR was carried out. Via MiXCR, TCRdb re-called the multiplex PCR reads, giving one row per CDR3 protein. The sample holds under 200,000 distinct CDR3 sequences, over 35% seen once. Trimming took off 5 bases at V and 0 bases at J, with 20 bases between the two ends. The CDR3 runs 17 residues. Germline CDR1 reads SGDLS; CDR2 reads YYNGEE. Sequenced sample: peripheral blood. The TCR sequence derives from a woman between 40 and 50 years old with Graves' ophthalmopathy. V usage is TRBV9 and J usage is TRBJ1-1; D remains unclear. The CDR3 DNA reads as TGTGCCAGCAGTCCTTCGAGCGTGGGTCCCATGAACACTGAAGCTTTCTTT. Protein product: CASSPSSVGPMNTEAFF.